This T cell receptor (beta chain) was identified in a study of T-cell memory formation after mild COVID-19. The study's findings and limits: Clones that got smaller from day 15 to 85 had even CD4/CD8, while clones growing later tipped toward CD4+. Shrinking CD4+ clones were chiefly CM and EM; CD8+ ones were chiefly EMRA.

Germline CDR1 and CDR2: MNHNS and SASEGT. This CDR3 has 14 residues. Between the trimmed V and J ends, which lost 2 bases and 9 bases, there was a span of 14 bases. As for this clonotype: Its antigen is not identified.

TCRalpha and TCRbeta libraries used 5'RACE with constant-segment primers and UMIs. TCRdb re-called the 5' RACE reads with MiXCR, one entry per CDR3 protein. The data show hundreds of thousands of distinct CDR3 sequences, 28% seen once. The sequence was collected from an adult woman who had mild COVID-19 (a few samples of this study predate the infection). Cell type and time point are not known. The V and J genes are TRBV6-1 and TRBJ2-1; D remains ambiguous. Input material: PBMCs or a T cell subset sorted from them (not recorded which). The CDR3 is CASSELSAVFEQFF. In DNA, the CDR3 is TGTGCCAGCAGTGAACTCTCTGCGGTCTTTGAGCAGTTCTTC.